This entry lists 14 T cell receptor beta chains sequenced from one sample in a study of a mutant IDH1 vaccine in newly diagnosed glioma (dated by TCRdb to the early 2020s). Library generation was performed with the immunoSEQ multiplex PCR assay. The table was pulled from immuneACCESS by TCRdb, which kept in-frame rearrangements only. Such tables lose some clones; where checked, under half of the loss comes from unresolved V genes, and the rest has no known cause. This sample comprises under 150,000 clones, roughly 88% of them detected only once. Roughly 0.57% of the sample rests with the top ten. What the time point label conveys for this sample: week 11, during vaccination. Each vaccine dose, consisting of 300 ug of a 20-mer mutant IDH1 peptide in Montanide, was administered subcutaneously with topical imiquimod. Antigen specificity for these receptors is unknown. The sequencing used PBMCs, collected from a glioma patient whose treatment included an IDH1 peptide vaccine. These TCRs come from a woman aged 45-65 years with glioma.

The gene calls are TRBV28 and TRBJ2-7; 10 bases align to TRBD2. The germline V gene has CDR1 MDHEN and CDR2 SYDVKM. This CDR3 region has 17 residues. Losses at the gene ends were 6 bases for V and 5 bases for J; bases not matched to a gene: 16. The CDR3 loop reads CASSDPAPAGGPHEQYF. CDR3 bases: TGTGCCAGCAGCGATCCGGCGCCAGCGGGAGGGCCCCACGAGCAGTACTTC.

The CDR3 sequence is CASSLGRTAEQFF. The CDR3 DNA follows: TGTGCCAGCAGCTTAGGCAGAACCGCCGAGCAGTTCTTC. The rearrangement links TRBV7-8 to TRBJ2-1; D remains unclear. Trimming took off 1 base at V and 10 bases at J, with 11 bases between the two ends. Germline V gives CDR1 SGHVS, CDR2 FQNEAQ. The CDR3 loop spans 13 amino acids.

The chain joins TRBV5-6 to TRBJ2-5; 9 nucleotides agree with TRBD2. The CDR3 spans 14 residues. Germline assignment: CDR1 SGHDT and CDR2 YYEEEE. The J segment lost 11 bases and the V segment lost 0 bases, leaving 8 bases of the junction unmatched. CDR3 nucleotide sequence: TGTGCCAGCAGCTTGGGCGGGAGGGCCCAGGAGCAGTACTTC. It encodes CASSLGGRAQEQYF.

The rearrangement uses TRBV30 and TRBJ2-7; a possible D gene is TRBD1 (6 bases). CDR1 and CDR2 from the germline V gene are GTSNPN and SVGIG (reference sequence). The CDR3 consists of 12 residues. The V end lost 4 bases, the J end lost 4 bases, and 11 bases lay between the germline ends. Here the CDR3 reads CAWNAGAYEQYF. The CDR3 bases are TGTGCCTGGAATGCAGGGGCTTACGAGCAGTACTTC. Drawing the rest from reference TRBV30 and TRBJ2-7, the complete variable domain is SQTIHQWPATLVQPVGSPLSLECTVEGTSNPNLYWYRQAAGRGLQLLFYSVGIGQISSEVPQNLSASRPQDRQFILSSKKLLLSDSGFYLCAWNAGAYEQYFGPGTRLTVT.

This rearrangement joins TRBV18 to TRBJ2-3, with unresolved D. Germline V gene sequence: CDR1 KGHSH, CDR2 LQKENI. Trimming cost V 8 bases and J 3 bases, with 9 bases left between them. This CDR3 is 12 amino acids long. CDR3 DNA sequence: TGTGCCAGCGAGGAATGGACAGATACGCAGTATTTT. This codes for CASEEWTDTQYF. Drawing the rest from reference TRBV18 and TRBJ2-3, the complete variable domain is NAGVMQNPRHLVRRRGQEARLRCSPMKGHSHVYWYRQLPEEGLKFMVYLQKENIIDESGMPKERFSAEFPKEGPSILRIQQVVRGDSAAYFCASEEWTDTQYFGPGTRLTVL.

The chain's CDR3 is CASSLRSDGPYGYTF. In DNA, the CDR3 is TGTGCCAGCAGCCTTAGATCTGACGGACCCTATGGCTACACCTTC. The V and J genes are TRBV7-2 and TRBJ1-2; D call uncertain. There are 15 residues in the CDR3. Trimming removed 5 bases at V and 4 bases at J, with 17 bases between. Per germline, CDR1 SGHTA and CDR2 FQGNSA.

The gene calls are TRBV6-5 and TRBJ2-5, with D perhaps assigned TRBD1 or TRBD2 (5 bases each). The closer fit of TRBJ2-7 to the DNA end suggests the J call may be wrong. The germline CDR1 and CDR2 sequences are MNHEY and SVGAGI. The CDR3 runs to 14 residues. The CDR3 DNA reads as TGTGCCAGCAGTTACTCCGGGACGGCCTACGAGCAGTACTTC. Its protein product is CASSYSGTAYEQYF.

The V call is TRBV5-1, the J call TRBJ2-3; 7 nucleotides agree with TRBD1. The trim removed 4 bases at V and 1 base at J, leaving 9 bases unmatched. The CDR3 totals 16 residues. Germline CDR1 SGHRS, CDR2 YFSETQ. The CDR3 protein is CASSQGDSGGTDTQYF. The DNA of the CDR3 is TGCGCCAGCAGCCAAGGGGACAGTGGAGGCACAGATACGCAGTATTTT.

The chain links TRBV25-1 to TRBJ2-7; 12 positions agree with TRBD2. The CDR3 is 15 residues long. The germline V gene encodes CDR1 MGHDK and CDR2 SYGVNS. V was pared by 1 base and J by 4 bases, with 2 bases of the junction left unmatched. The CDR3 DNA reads TGTGCCAGCAGTGAATCAGGGACTAGCGGGTACGAGCAGTACTTC. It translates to CASSESGTSGYEQYF.

Here the CDR3 reads CASSEGTGTYGYTF. In nucleotides, the CDR3 is TGTGCCAGCAGTGAGGGGACAGGGACCTATGGCTACACCTTC. This chain connects TRBV6-1 to TRBJ1-2, with 9 bases lining up with TRBD1. The CDR3 spans 14 residues. Trimming cost V 3 bases and J 4 bases; bases outside gene matches: 3. Germline assignment: CDR1 MNHNS and CDR2 SASEGT.

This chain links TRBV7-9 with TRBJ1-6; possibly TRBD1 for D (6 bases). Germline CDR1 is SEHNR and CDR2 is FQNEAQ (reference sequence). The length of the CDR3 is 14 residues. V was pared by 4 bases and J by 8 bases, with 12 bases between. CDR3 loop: CASSWGRTYSPLHF. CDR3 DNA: TGTGCCAGCAGCTGGGGGCGGACCTATTCACCCCTCCACTTT.

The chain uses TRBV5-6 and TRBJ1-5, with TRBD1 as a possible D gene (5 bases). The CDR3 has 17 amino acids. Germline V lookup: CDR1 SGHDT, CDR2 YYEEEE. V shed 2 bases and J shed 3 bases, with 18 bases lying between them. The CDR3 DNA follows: TGTGCCAGCAGCTTCGGGAGGGGAGGGCCTCTCAATCAGCCCCAGCATTTT. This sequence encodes CASSFGRGGPLNQPQHF. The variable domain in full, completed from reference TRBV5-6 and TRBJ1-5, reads DAGVTQSPTHLIKTRGQQVTLRCSPKSGHDTVSWYQQALGQGPQFIFQYYEEEERQRGNFPDRFSGHQFPNYSSELNVNALLLGDSALYLCASSFGRGGPLNQPQHFGDGTRLSIL.

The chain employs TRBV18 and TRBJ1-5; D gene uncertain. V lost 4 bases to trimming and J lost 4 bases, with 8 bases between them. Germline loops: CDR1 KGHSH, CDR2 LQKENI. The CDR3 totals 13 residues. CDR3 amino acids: CASSLEENQPQHF. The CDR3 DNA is TGTGCCAGCTCACTGGAGGAAAATCAGCCCCAGCATTTT.

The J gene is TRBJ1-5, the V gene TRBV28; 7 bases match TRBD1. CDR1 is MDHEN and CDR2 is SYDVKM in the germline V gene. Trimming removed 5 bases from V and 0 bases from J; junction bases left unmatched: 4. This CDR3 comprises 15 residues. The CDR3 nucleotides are TGTGCCAGCAGTAGGACAGGTTATAGCAATCAGCCCCAGCATTTT. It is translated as CASSRTGYSNQPQHF.